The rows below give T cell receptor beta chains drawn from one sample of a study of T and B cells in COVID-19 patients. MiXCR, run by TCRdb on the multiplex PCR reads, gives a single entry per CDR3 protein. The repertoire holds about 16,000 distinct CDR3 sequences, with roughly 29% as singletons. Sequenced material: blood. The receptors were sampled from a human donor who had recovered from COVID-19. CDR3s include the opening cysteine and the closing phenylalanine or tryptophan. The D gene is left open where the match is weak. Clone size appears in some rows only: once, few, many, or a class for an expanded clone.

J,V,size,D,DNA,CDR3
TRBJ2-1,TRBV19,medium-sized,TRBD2,TGTGCCAGTAGTCCAACTAGCGGGAGGGTTAATGAGCAGTTCTTC,CASSPTSGRVNEQFF
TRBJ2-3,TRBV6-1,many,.,TGTGCCAGCAGTGAGGCCCCCCACACAGATACGCAGTATTTT,CASSEAPHTDTQYF
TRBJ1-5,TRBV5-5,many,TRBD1,TGTGCCAGCAGCTTGGAGCGACAGGGCACGCAGCCCCAGCATTTT,CASSLERQGTQPQHF
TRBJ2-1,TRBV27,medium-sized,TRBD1,TGTGCCAGCAGCGGACAGGGGGGGGATGAGCAGTTCTTC,CASSGQGGDEQFF
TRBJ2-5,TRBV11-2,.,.,TGTGCCAGCAGCTTAGGCTCCCAGGAAAGAGAGACCCAGTACTTC,CASSLGSQERETQYF
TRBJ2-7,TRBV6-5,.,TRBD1,TGTGCCGGCAGGGAACTGACAGGGGGCTCCTACGAGCAGTACTTC,CAGRELTGGSYEQYF
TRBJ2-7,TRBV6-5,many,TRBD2,TGTGCCAGCAGTTACGCACTCCTGACTAGCGGGGGAGAGAACGAGCAGTACTTC,CASSYALLTSGGENEQYF
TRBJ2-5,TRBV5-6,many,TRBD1,TGTGCCAGCAGCTGGGGACAGGGTGTCGAGACCCAGTACTTC,CASSWGQGVETQYF
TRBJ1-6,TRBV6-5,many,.,TGTGCCAGCAGTTACGGGGAATCACCCCTCCACTTT,CASSYGESPLHF
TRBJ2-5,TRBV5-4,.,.,TGTGCCAGCAGCTTGGTTGGGGGGTTGGAGACCCAGTACTTC,CASSLVGGLETQYF
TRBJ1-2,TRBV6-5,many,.,TGTGCCAGCAGTTACTCGTTTTCCGGGGGCGGTGGCTACACCTTC,CASSYSFSGGGGYTF
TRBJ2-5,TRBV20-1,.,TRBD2,TGCAGTGCTCGCACCCCGGGGGGGCTAGAGACCCAGTACTTC,CSARTPGGLETQYF
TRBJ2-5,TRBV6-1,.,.,TGTGCCAGCAGTCTGGTCCGGGACTTAGAGACCCAGTACTTC,CASSLVRDLETQYF
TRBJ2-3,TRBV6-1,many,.,TGTGCCAGCAGCGGACTCCACCGCACAGATACGCAGTATTTT,CASSGLHRTDTQYF
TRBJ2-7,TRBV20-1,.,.,TGCAGTGCTAGCATGGCAGAAACCCTCTACGAGCAGTACTTC,CSASMAETLYEQYF
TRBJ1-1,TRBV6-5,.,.,TGTGCCAGCAGTTACGAGGGGGGTTCGGGTAGTAGGGAAGCTTTCTTT,CASSYEGGSGSREAFF
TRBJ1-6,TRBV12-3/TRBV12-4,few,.,TGTGCCAGTTTGCTAAGTAGCTCCTATAATTCACCCCTCCACTTT,CASLLSSSYNSPLHF
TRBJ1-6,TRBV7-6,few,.,TGTGCCAGCAGCTCGGACGTCCGGTCACCCCTCCACTTT,CASSSDVRSPLHF
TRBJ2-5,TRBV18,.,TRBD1,TGTGCCAGCTCACCAGGGACAGGGGCCCAAGAGACCCAGTACTTC,CASSPGTGAQETQYF
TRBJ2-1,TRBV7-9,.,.,TGTGCCAGCAGCTCACCCTCCAGCAATGAGCAGTTCTTC,CASSSPSSNEQFF
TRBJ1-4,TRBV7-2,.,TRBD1,TGTGCCAGCAGCACTGAGACAGGGGCAAGGGAAAAACTGTTTTTT,CASSTETGAREKLFF
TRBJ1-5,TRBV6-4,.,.,TGTGCCAGCAGGGGTCAGCAGCATTTT,CASRGQQHF
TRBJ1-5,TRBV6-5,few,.,TGTGCCAGCAGAAAACAGGGATATCAGCCCCAGCATTTT,CASRKQGYQPQHF
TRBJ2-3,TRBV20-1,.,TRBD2,TGCAGTGTAGCGGGAGGGCGGGGAGATACGCAGTATTTT,CSVAGGRGDTQYF
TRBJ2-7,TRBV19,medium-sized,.,TGTGCCAGTAGTATAGGACAGCAGACCTACGAGCAGTACTTC,CASSIGQQTYEQYF
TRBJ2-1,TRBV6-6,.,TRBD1,TGTGCCAGCAGTTACTCTACCGGGGGACAGGGCTTCAATGAGCAGTTCTTC,CASSYSTGGQGFNEQFF
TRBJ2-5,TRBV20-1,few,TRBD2,TGCAGTGCTTCGACTAGCGGGGGAGGGGAGACCCAGTACTTC,CSASTSGGGETQYF
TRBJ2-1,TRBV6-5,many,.,TGTGCCAGCAGTTACATGGGGGCGGAAAGCAATGAGCAGTTCTTC,CASSYMGAESNEQFF
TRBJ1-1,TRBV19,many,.,TGTGCCAGTAGCTTATACACTGAAGCTTTCTTT,CASSLYTEAFF
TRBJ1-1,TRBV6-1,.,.,TGTGCCAGCAGTACGTCCGGGGGATTCACTGAAGCTTTCTTT,CASSTSGGFTEAFF
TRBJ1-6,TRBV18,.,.,TGTGCCAGCTCACCATCGGGCAGTAATTCACCCCTCCACTTT,CASSPSGSNSPLHF
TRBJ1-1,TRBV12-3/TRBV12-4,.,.,TGTGCCAGCAGTTTAAGCGGGACTGAAGCTTTCTTT,CASSLSGTEAFF
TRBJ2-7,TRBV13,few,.,TGTGCCAGCAGCTGGGGACACGGCTCTCTTAACGAGCAGTACTTC,CASSWGHGSLNEQYF
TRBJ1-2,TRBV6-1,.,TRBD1,TGTGCCAGCAGTGAACCGGGACAGGGTGGGAATGGCTACACCTTC,CASSEPGQGGNGYTF
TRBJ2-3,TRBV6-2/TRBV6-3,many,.,TGTGCCAGACCGAGCCCTAGCACAGATACGCAGTATTTT,CARPSPSTDTQYF
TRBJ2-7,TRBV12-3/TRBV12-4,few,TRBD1,TGTGCCAGCAGTCCCCGGGACAGGGGGCTCGAGCAGTACTTC,CASSPRDRGLEQYF
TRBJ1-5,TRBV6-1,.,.,TGTGCCAGCAAACGACAGCGCGGACAGCCCCAGCATTTT,CASKRQRGQPQHF